This T cell receptor (beta chain) was identified in a study of regulatory T cells in long-lasting Graves disease. Study-wide results and limits: The study found persistent patients shared more public clonotypes (over 2,500) than new patients (about 990).

Arm-PCR of CDR3 regions and iRepertoire HTBI primers were used to build TCR beta libraries. Under the authors' procedure: Identification yielded 55 to 75 TRBV and 14 TRBJ segments across samples. TCRdb re-analysed the multiplex PCR reads in MiXCR, keeping a single row per CDR3 protein. Clone size and V and J calls follow TCRdb, not the original study. The data show fewer than 550,000 distinct CDR3 sequences, about a fifth seen once. The time point was: persistent/refractory GD, antithyroid drugs over 5 years with positive TRAb. The TCR library was made from RNA that had been extracted from PBMCs in TRIzol. To note about this clonotype: Its antigen is as yet unknown.

This material consisted of peripheral blood mononuclear cells (PBMCs), taken when the disease was refractory, from a patient treated with antithyroid drugs. This receptor was obtained from a female donor with Graves disease.

The CDR3 protein is CASRSGGEQFF. The CDR3 DNA is TGTGCCAGCAGGTCGGGAGGTGAGCAGTTCTTC. The chain couples TRBV7-2 to TRBJ2-1, with TRBD2 matching 7 bases. CDR3 size: 11 residues. V was pared by 6 bases and J by 9 bases, with 2 bases of the junction left unmatched. Germline values: CDR1 SGHTA, CDR2 FQGNSA.